A selection of T cell receptor beta chains follows, all from one sample in a study of blood T cell repertoires in COVID-19. Generated by immunoSEQ multiplex PCR, the TCRdb table keeps only in-frame clones and is missing some. The sample lists about 180,000 clones; more than 80% were seen once. Source material: PBMCs or T cells enriched from blood (not recorded which). All receptors derive from a man aged 40-55 years who had recovered from COVID-19. Each CDR3 is given with its conserved first and last residue. The order of the fields is J gene, V gene, CDR3 protein.

>TRBJ1-1|TRBV27
CASIGGLRTEAFF
>TRBJ1-1|TRBV5-4
CASSTTGDGEAFF
>TRBJ2-2|TRBV9
CASSVGPDTRVGTGELFF
>TRBJ1-6|TRBV4-2
CASSQGASPLHF
>TRBJ1-6|TRBV5-1
CASSLVTGQGGSPLHF
>TRBJ1-2|TRBV19
CASSSADLLGYTF
>TRBJ1-4|TRBV6-5
CASSYNGREDEKLFF
>TRBJ1-1|TRBV7-8
CASSLEWGRINTEAFF
>TRBJ2-7|TRBV27
CASSLSWRDTYEQYF
>TRBJ2-3|TRBV5-6
CASSLGLAATDTQYF
>TRBJ1-6|TRBV6-5
CASSSGTGGNSPLHF
>TRBJ2-1|TRBV24-1
CATSDSTGTGPNNEQFF
>TRBJ1-2|TRBV25-1
CASSDPGGAYGYTF
>TRBJ2-3|TRBV15
CATSIGGGGDTQYF
>TRBJ2-7|TRBV4-2
CASSQGGSYEQYF